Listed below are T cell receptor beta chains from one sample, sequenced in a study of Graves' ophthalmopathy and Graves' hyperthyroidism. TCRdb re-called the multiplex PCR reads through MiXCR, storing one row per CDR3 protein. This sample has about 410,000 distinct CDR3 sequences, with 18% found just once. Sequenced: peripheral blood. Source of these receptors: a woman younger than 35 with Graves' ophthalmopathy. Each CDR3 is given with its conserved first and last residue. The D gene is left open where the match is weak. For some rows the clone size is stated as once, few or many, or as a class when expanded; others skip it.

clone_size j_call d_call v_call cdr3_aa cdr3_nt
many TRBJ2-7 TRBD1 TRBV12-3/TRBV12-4 CASTGTGTGIYEQYF TGTGCCAGCACCGGAACCGGGACAGGTATCTACGAGCAGTACTTC
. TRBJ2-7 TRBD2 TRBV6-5 CASSYDEAGPYEQYF TGTGCCAGCAGTTATGATGAAGCGGGGCCCTACGAGCAGTACTTC
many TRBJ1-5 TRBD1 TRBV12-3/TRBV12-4 CASSTDRADEPQHF TGTGCCAGCAGCACGGACAGGGCCGATGAGCCCCAGCATTTT
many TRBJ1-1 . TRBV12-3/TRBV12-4 CASSHSLENTEAFF TGTGCCAGCAGCCATTCCTTAGAGAACACTGAAGCTTTCTTT
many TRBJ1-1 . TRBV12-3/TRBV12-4 CASRIVNTEAFF TGTGCCAGCAGAATTGTAAACACTGAAGCTTTCTTT
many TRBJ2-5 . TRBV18 CASSPPGTLETQYF TGTGCCAGCTCACCACCAGGGACCTTGGAGACCCAGTACTTC
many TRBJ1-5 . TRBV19 CASSIGERRKRNQPQHF TGTGCCAGTAGTATCGGGGAACGGCGAAAACGCAATCAGCCCCAGCATTTT
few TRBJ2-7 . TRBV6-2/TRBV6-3 CASSYRGAKDEQYF TGTGCCAGCAGTTATAGGGGGGCTAAGGACGAGCAGTACTTC
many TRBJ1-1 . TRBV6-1 CASIEGPEAFF TGTGCCAGCATTGAGGGCCCAGAAGCTTTCTTT
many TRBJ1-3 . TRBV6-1 CASRSSGNTIYF TGTGCCAGCAGGAGCTCTGGAAACACCATATATTTT
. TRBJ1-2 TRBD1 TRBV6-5 CASSSGTASYGYTF TGTGCCAGCAGTTCTGGGACAGCCTCCTATGGCTACACCTTC
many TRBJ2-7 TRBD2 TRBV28 CATFPSGSTHEQYF TGTGCCACCTTCCCCAGCGGGAGTACCCACGAGCAGTACTTC
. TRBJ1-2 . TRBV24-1 CATSDSDPANYGYTF TGTGCCACCAGTGATTCCGACCCAGCTAACTATGGCTACACCTTC
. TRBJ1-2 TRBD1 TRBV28 CASSLARQGAGYTF TGTGCCAGCAGTTTAGCGCGCCAGGGGGCAGGCTACACCTTC
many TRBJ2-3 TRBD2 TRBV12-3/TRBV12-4 CASSPGTSGSTDTQYF TGTGCCAGCAGTCCCGGGACTAGCGGAAGCACAGATACGCAGTATTTT
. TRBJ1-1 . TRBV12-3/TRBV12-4 CASSRQRRMGEAFF TGTGCCAGCAGTCGACAGCGCCGGATGGGTGAAGCTTTCTTT
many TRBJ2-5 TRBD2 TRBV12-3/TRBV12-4 CASNPDGGRGETQYF TGTGCCAGCAATCCGGACGGAGGGAGGGGAGAGACCCAGTACTTC
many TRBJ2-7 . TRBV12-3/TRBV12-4 CASSFGGTTYEQYF TGTGCCAGCAGTTTTGGGGGGACCACCTACGAGCAGTACTTC
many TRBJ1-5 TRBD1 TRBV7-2 CASSRQGNSNQPQHF TGTGCCAGCAGCCGACAGGGGAATAGCAATCAGCCCCAGCATTTT
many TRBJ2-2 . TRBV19 CASSIATNTGELFF TGTGCCAGTAGTATAGCGACCAACACCGGGGAGCTGTTTTTT
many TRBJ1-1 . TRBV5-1 CASSLIDGGTEAFF TGCGCCAGCAGCTTGATCGACGGAGGTACTGAAGCTTTCTTT
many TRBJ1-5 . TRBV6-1 CASSEPAGHQPQHF TGTGCCAGCAGTGAACCGGCAGGGCACCAGCCCCAGCATTTT
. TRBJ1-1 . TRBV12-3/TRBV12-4 CASRLSGARNTEAFF TGTGCCAGCAGGCTTTCGGGGGCGCGGAACACTGAAGCTTTCTTT
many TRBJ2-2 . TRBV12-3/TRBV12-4 CASSRGLLGILGELFF TGTGCCAGCAGCCGAGGGCTCCTCGGAATCCTCGGGGAGCTGTTTTTT
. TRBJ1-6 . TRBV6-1 CASRPKTESPLHF TGTGCCAGCAGACCAAAGACGGAATCACCCCTCCACTTT
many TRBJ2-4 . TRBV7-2 CASSLNQVGKNIQYF TGTGCCAGCAGCTTAAATCAAGTAGGCAAAAACATTCAGTACTTC
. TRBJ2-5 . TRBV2 CASSTTRRRETQYF TGTGCCAGCAGTACTACACGGAGGAGAGAGACCCAGTACTTC
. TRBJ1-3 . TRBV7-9 CASSVESGGNTIYF TGTGCCAGCAGCGTTGAGAGTGGCGGAAACACCATATATTTT
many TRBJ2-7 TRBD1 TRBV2 CASFTGTADLKQYF TGTGCCAGTTTCACCGGGACAGCTGATCTAAAGCAGTACTTC
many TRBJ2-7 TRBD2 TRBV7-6 CASSPTSPSSYEQYF TGTGCCAGCAGCCCGACTAGCCCCAGCTCCTACGAGCAGTACTTC
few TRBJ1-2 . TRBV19 CASSLRGPGLEGSLYGYTF TGTGCCAGTAGTCTAAGGGGCCCGGGTCTGGAAGGGTCCCTGTATGGCTACACCTTC
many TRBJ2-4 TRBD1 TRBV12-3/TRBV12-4 CASSHRGPKNIQYF TGTGCCAGCAGCCACAGGGGTCCCAAAAACATTCAGTACTTC
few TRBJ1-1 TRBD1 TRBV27 CASSLSGTGVPEAFF TGTGCCAGCAGTTTATCAGGGACAGGGGTTCCCGAAGCTTTCTTT
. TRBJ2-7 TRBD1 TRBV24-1 CATSEGTVDYEQYF TGTGCCACCAGTGAGGGGACAGTTGACTACGAGCAGTACTTC
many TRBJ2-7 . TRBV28 CASTVGLLSAYEQYF TGTGCCAGCACCGTGGGACTTCTTTCCGCCTACGAGCAGTACTTC
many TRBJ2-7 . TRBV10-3 CAISESLAEGFYEQYF TGTGCCATCAGTGAGTCGTTGGCGGAAGGGTTCTACGAGCAGTACTTC
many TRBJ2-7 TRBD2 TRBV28 CASRSTSGATYEQYF TGTGCCAGCAGATCCACTAGCGGGGCGACCTACGAGCAGTACTTC
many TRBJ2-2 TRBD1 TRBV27 CASSLSPGGGELFF TGTGCCAGCAGTTTATCCCCAGGGGGAGGGGAGCTGTTTTTT
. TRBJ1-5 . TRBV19 CASTFGLNSNQPQHF TGTGCCAGTACCTTCGGCCTTAATAGCAATCAGCCCCAGCATTTT
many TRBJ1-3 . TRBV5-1 CASSLGSVSGNTIYF TGCGCCAGCAGCTTGGGTTCCGTCTCTGGAAACACCATATATTTT
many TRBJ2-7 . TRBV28 CASSFQGRPSSYEQYF TGTGCCAGCAGTTTTCAGGGGCGCCCAAGCTCCTACGAGCAGTACTTC
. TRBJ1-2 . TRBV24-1 CATSDLLGNGYTF TGTGCCACCAGTGATTTGCTGGGTAATGGCTACACCTTC
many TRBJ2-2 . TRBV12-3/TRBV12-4 CASSTVVKGELFF TGTGCCAGCAGTACCGTGGTCAAGGGGGAGCTGTTTTTT
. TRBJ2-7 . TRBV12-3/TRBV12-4 CASSRGAYGGEQYF TGTGCCAGCAGCAGGGGGGCATACGGGGGCGAGCAGTACTTC
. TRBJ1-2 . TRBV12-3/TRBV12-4 CASSYGGGRGYTF TGTGCCAGCAGCTACGGGGGGGGAAGAGGCTACACCTTC
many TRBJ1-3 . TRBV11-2 CASSVSKGPPGNTIYF TGTGCCAGCAGCGTTTCCAAGGGCCCTCCTGGAAACACCATATATTTT
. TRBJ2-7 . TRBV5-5 CASSLDPIGQYF TGTGCCAGCAGCCTGGACCCCATCGGGCAGTACTTC
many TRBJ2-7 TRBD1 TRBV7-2 CASSFGQGNEQYF TGTGCCAGCAGCTTCGGACAGGGCAACGAGCAGTACTTC
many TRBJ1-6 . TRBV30 CAWLERDNSPLHF TGTGCCTGGTTAGAAAGAGATAATTCACCCCTCCACTTT
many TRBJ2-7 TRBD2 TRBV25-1 CASSGYDRLAGHEQYF TGTGCCAGCAGTGGGTACGACAGACTAGCGGGGCACGAGCAGTACTTC
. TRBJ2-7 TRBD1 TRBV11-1 CASSSAHRGPYEQYF TGTGCCAGCAGCTCCGCGCACAGGGGGCCCTACGAGCAGTACTTC
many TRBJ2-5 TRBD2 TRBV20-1 CSSHGGAGETQYF TGCAGTTCGCACGGGGGGGCGGGCGAGACCCAGTACTTC
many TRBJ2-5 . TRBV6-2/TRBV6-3 CASSLGGPETQYF TGTGCCAGCAGTTTGGGGGGCCCTGAGACCCAGTACTTC
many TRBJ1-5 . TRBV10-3 CAISESPAGNQPQHF TGTGCCATCAGTGAGTCGCCGGCTGGCAATCAGCCCCAGCATTTT
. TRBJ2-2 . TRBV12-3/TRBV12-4 CASSRHAFNTGELFF TGTGCCAGCAGTCGGCACGCCTTCAACACCGGGGAGCTGTTTTTT